The next 6 T cell receptor beta chains were all read from a single sample in a study of shared clonotypes between healthy human individuals. The protocol was immunoSEQ multiplex PCR, while the TCRdb copy is restricted to in-frame clones and leaves out a portion. In the table there are roughly 1,000,000 clones, 70% to 80% of which are singletons. Sequenced input: memory CD4+ T cells from PBMCs. Subset here: CD45RA-negative fraction. All receptors derive from a man in his late teens or twenties in good health. Some clones in this sample may be carry-over from other donors' samples.

The V and J genes are TRBV4-1 and TRBJ2-1, with 10 nucleotides matching TRBD2. This CDR3 is built from 15 residues. Germline CDR1 reads MGHRA; CDR2 reads YSYEKL. With V trimmed by 4 bases and J by 7 bases, 7 bases remained unmatched. The CDR3 is CASSRGLAASNEQFF. The DNA of the CDR3 is TGCGCCAGCAGCCGCGGACTAGCGGCCTCGAATGAGCAGTTCTTC.

With respect to this clone: The sample carries other DNA sequences with the same CDR3. The chain combines TRBV27 with TRBJ1-2; D not certain. This CDR3 is 15 amino acids long. Germline CDR1 reads MNHEY; CDR2 reads SMNVEV (reference sequence). Trimming removed 2 bases at V and 5 bases at J, with 15 bases between. CDR3 nucleotides: TGTGCCAGCAGTTTAAGCGGTGCTCCTGGGTATGGCTACACCTTC. Its translation is CASSLSGAPGYGYTF.

This clone was detected many times. The chain is built from TRBV29-1 and TRBJ2-1, with TRBD2 matching over 11 bases. Trimming removed 6 bases from V and 1 base from J; junction bases left unmatched: 8. The CDR3 consists of 16 residues. CDR1 is SQVTM and CDR2 is ANQGSEA in the germline V gene. In nucleotides, the CDR3 is TGCAGCGTCGATCTAGGACTAGCGGGTTCCTACAATGAGCAGTTCTTC. Translated, it gives CSVDLGLAGSYNEQFF.

This clone appeared a few times. The V call is TRBV27, the J call TRBJ2-1; the match to TRBD2 covers 7 bases. V lost 4 bases, J lost 12 bases, and 9 bases stayed unmatched. CDR1 is MNHEY, CDR2 SMNVEV, per germline (reference sequence). The CDR3 length is 13 residues. CDR3 nucleotides: TGTGCCAGCAGTTCTCTGAGCGGGGTAGGGCAGTTCTTC. This codes for CASSSLSGVGQFF.

As concerns this clone: A much larger clone lies a single base off, so this may be a read error. CDR3 sequence: CASSRGVQETQYF. DNA of the CDR3: TGCGCCAGCAGCCGGGGGGTACAAGAGACCCAGTACTTC. V gene TRBV4-3 combines with J gene TRBJ2-5, with TRBD2 as a possible D gene (6 bases). The CDR3 is 13 residues long. Germline CDR1 and CDR2: LGHNA and YSLEER. V gave up 4 bases and J gave up 2 bases, with 8 bases separating them.

V gene TRBV11-1 combines with J gene TRBJ2-7; D perhaps matches TRBD1 (6 bases). CDR1 and CDR2 from the germline V gene are SGHAT and FQDESV (reference sequence). The CDR3 consists of 17 residues. Deletions cut 6 bases from V and 3 bases from J, with 24 bases between. The CDR3 bases are TGTGCCAGCAGTGATATAGCTTTGGGGGCAGGGATCTACGAGCAGTACTTC. Translation gives CASSDIALGAGIYEQYF.